The 6 T cell receptor beta chains given below trace back to one sample, sequenced in a study of T cell responses to AZD1222 COVID-19 vaccine. Some clones are missing from TCRdb's copy, which holds only in-frame ones; the method was immunoSEQ multiplex PCR. The table has 85,000 to 130,000 clones, 85% to 95% seen once. This material consisted of peripheral blood, taken on day 0 of AZD1222 vaccination. These receptors were collected from an adult in good health.

Concerning this clone: An end of the junction does not agree with germline; a read error may underlie this. V is TRBV19 and J is TRBJ1-4; no definite D call. Germline CDR1 and CDR2: LNHDA and SQIVND (reference sequence). CDR3 length: 14 residues. CDR3 coding DNA: TGTGCCAGTAGTATGGGCGGGCGCTCGGGGTTTTTGGATTTT. Its protein is CASSMGGRSGFLDF.

The V and J genes are TRBV9 and TRBJ1-1; D is perhaps TRBD1 (5 bases). V lost 3 bases, J lost 4 bases, and 16 bases lay in between. Per germline, CDR1 SGDLS and CDR2 YYNGEE. The CDR3 contains 15 residues. The CDR3, as DNA: TGTGCCAGCAGCGCCATTCCCGGGGGGGGCACTGAAGCTTTCTTT. Amino acid sequence: CASSAIPGGGTEAFF.

The chain couples TRBV6-6 to TRBJ2-3; TRBD2 matches at 8 bases. V was clipped by 7 bases and J by 14 bases; unmatched bases: 14. Germline CDR1 is MNHNY and CDR2 is SVGAGI (reference sequence). This CDR3 is 13 amino acids long. CDR3 nucleotides: TGTGCCAGCACTCCCCTTGCTAGCGGGTGGGGGTATTTT. Translation gives CASTPLASGWGYF.

Regarding this clone: Since a much larger clone is just one base distant, this may be a read error. This chain uses TRBV2 with TRBJ2-1; 12 bases line up with TRBD2. Germline V gene lookup returns CDR1 SNHLY and CDR2 FYNNEI. With V trimmed by 5 bases and J by 6 bases, 2 bases remained unmatched. CDR3 length: 14 residues. CDR3 coding DNA: TGTGCCAGCAGTCGACTAGCGGGAGCCAATGAGCAGTTCTTC. Protein sequence: CASSRLAGANEQFF. Drawing the rest from reference TRBV2 and TRBJ2-1, the complete variable domain is EPEVTQTPSHQVTQMGQEVILRCVPISNHLYFYWYRQILGQKVEFLVSFYNNEISEKSEIFDDQFSVERPDGSNFTLKIRSTKLEDSAMYFCASSRLAGANEQFFGPGTRLTVL.

The J gene is TRBJ2-1, the V gene TRBV18; D is perhaps TRBD2 (5 bases). Germline V gene sequence: CDR1 KGHSH, CDR2 LQKENI. Deletions cut 6 bases from V and 10 bases from J, with 16 bases between. The CDR3 totals 13 residues. The CDR3: CASSPLERGEQFF. The CDR3 region has the DNA TGTGCCAGCTCCCCCTTAGAAAGAGGGGAGCAGTTCTTC.

This clone showed up just a few times. The same CDR3 also results from other DNA sequences found in this sample. The chain is built from TRBV18 and TRBJ2-7; tentatively, D is TRBD1 (6 bases). The V and J ends lost 0 bases and 4 bases respectively, with 10 bases between them. The length of the CDR3 is 14 residues. Germline values: CDR1 KGHSH, CDR2 LQKENI. The CDR3 coding sequence is TGTGCCAGCTCACCACCCACAGGGACATACGAGCAGTACTTC. Protein sequence: CASSPPTGTYEQYF.